The subject of this entry is one T cell receptor beta chain. The antigen remains unidentified. The data stem from a study of cytomegalovirus exposure and HLA in healthy donors. Broader study findings: Using the classifier, cytomegalovirus status was reportedly diagnosed with high specificity and sensitivity. When the data were analyzed later, several of the most significant clusters appeared to be linked to common viral pathogens.

V dropped 5 bases and J dropped 2; count of bases not matched to a gene: 8. The CDR3 extends over 15 amino acids. Germline lookup yields CDR1 SGHNT and CDR2 YENEEA. Both 60 Vbeta primers and 13 Jbeta primers went into the PCR. Clones were read by immunoSEQ multiplex PCR, and TCRdb kept only the in-frame ones, dropping some. The sample holds some 110,000 clones, 79% seen once. The TCR sequence derives from a woman under 30 in good health and CMV-seropositive. V is TRBV11-3 and J is TRBJ1-1, with 7 bases fitting TRBD1. Material for sequencing was PBMCs. In DNA, the CDR3 is TGTGCCAGCAGCCACGAGGGGGCCCGAAACACTGAAGCTTTCTTT. Its protein product is CASSHEGARNTEAFF. Full variable domain (remainder filled in from reference TRBV11-3 and TRBJ1-1): EAGVVQSPRYKIIEKKQPVAFWCNPISGHNTLYWYLQNLGQGPELLIRYENEEAVDDSQLPKDRFSAERLKGVDSTLKIQPAELGDSAVYLCASSHEGARNTEAFFGQGTRLTVV.